This T cell receptor beta chain was documented in a study of blood T cell repertoires in COVID-19. For the study at large: The analysed material was cDNA or gDNA that came from T cells, B-cell-depleted T cells, or PBMCs.

In the original workflow: Scientists estimated how many nucleated cells there were by amplifying reference gene primers. The protocol was immunoSEQ multiplex PCR, while the TCRdb copy is restricted to in-frame clones and leaves out a portion. V, J and clone size reflect that table, while D and trimming were determined from the DNA. This sample has around 94,000 clones, with approximately 84% found just once. Deletions cut 0 bases from V and 5 bases from J, with 11 bases between. This CDR3 is built from 15 residues. In germline, CDR1 is KGHSH, CDR2 LQKENI. J is TRBJ2-4 and V is TRBV18; tentative D call: TRBD1 (6 bases). The source of this sequence is a human donor in a cohort sampled during active COVID-19. Material: peripheral blood. For the CDR3, the DNA is TGTGCCAGCTCACCACCTGGGACATCCCAAAACATTCAGTACTTC. This sequence encodes CASSPPGTSQNIQYF.